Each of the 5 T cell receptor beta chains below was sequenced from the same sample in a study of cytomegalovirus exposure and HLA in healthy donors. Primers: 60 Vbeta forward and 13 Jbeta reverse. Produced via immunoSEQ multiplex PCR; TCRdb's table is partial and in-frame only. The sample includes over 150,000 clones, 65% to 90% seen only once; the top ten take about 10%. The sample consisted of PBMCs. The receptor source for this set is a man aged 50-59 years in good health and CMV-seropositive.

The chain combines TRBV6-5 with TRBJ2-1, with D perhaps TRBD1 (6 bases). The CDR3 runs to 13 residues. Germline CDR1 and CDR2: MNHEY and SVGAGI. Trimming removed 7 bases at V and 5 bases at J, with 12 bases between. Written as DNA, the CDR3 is TGTGCCAGCATGAACAGGGTGAACAATGAGCAGTTCTTC. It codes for CASMNRVNNEQFF.

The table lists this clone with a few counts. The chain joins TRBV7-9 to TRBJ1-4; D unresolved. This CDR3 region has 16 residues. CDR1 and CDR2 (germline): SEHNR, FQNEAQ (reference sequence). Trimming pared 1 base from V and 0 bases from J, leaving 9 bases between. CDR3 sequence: CASSLGASATNEKLFF. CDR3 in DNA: TGTGCCAGCAGCTTAGGGGCGTCGGCAACTAATGAAAAACTGTTTTTT.

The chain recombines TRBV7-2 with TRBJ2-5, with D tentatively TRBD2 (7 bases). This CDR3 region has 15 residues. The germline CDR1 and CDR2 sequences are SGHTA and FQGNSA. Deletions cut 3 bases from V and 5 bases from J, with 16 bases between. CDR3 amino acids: CASSLRAGGQETQYF. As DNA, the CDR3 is TGTGCCAGCAGCTTGCGAGCCGGGGGGCAGGAGACCCAGTACTTC.

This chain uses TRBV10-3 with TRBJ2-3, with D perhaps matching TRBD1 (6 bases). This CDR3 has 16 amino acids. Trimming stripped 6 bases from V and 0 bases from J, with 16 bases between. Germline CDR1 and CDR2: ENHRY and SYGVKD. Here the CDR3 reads CAISPDMGASTDTQYF. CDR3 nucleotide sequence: TGTGCCATCAGCCCGGACATGGGGGCTAGCACAGATACGCAGTATTTT.

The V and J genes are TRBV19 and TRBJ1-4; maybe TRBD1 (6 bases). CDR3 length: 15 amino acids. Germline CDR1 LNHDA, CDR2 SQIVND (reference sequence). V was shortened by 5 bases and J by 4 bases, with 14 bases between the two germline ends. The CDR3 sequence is CASSDPGTSNEKLFF. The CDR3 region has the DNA TGTGCCAGTAGTGATCCCGGGACAAGTAATGAAAAACTGTTTTTT.